The sequence of this T cell receptor (beta chain) was determined in a study of T cells in Graves' hyperthyroidism and ophthalmopathy. Study-wide points: The blood repertoire included most of the expanded thyroid clonotypes above 0.001.

About this clonotype itself: What it binds is not known.

CDR3 length: 15 amino acids. Trimming removed 4 bases from V and 8 bases from J; junction bases left unmatched: 6. Per germline, CDR1 SGHTA and CDR2 FQGNSA. RNA transcripts yielded amplified TCR beta CDR3 regions. Using the HTBI primer set, a first-round RT-PCR was run on the TCR CDR3. TCRdb independently ran MiXCR on the multiplex PCR reads; one entry per CDR3 protein. The repertoire holds some 200,000 distinct CDR3 sequences, under 20% seen once, with around 52% in the top ten. Sequences were obtained from blood. This sequence joins TRBV7-2 and TRBJ2-7; TRBD2 aligns across 15 bases. The sequence came from a man aged 45-65 years with Graves' hyperthyroidism. CDR3 sequence: CASSYWTSGRAKQYF. The CDR3, as DNA: TGTGCCAGCAGCTATTGGACTAGCGGGAGGGCAAAGCAGTACTTC.